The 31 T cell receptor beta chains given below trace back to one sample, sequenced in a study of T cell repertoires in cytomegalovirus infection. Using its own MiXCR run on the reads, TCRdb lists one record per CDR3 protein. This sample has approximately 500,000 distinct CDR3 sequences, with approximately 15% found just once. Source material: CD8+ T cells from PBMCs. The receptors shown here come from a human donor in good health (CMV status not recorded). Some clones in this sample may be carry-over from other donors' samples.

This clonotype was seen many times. The CDR3 coding sequence is TGTGCCAGCAGCTCGGACAGGCGGGGCTACTATGGCTACACCTTC. Its translation: CASSSDRRGYYGYTF. The V and J genes are TRBV14 and TRBJ1-2; 7 positions agree with TRBD1. The trim removed 5 bases at V and 3 bases at J, leaving 9 bases unmatched. The CDR3 consists of 15 residues. The germline CDR1 and CDR2 sequences are SGHDN and FVKESK.

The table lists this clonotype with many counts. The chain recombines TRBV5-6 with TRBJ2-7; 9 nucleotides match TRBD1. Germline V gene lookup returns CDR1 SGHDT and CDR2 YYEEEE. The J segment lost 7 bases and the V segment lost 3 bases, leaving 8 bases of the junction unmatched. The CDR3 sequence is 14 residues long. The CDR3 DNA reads TGTGCCAGCAGCTCCGGGACAGGGAAGGGAGAGCAGTACTTC. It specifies CASSSGTGKGEQYF.

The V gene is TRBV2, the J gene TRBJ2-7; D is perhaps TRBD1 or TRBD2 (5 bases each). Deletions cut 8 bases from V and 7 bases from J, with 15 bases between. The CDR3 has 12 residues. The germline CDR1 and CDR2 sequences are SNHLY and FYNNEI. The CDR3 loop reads CASLSRENEQYF. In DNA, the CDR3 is TGTGCCAGCCTCAGCAGGGAGAATGAGCAGTACTTC.

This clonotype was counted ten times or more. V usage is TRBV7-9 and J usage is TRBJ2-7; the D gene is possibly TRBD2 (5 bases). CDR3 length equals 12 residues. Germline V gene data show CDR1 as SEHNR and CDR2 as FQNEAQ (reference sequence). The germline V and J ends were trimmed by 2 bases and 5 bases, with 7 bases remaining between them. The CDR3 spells CASSLPGNEQYF. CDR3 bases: TGTGCCAGCAGCTTACCGGGGAACGAGCAGTACTTC.

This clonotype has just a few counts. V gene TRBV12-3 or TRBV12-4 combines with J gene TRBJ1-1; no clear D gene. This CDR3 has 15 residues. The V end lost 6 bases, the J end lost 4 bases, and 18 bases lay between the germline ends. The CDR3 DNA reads TGTGCCAGCAGCCCTATTGAGGGAGTGTTCACTGAAGCTTTCTTT. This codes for CASSPIEGVFTEAFF.

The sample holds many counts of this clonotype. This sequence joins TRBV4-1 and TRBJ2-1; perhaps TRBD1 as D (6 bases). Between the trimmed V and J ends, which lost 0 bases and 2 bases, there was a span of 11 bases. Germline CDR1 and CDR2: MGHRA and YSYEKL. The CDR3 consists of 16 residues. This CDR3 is CASSQDRGQTYNEQFF. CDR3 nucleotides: TGCGCCAGCAGCCAAGATCGAGGACAGACCTACAATGAGCAGTTCTTC.

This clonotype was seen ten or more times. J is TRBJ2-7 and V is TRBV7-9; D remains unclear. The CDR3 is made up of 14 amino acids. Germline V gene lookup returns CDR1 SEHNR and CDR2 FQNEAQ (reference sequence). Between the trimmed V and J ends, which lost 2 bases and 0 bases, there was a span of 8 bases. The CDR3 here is CASSLKSRSYEQYF. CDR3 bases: TGTGCCAGCAGCTTAAAGTCACGCTCCTACGAGCAGTACTTC.

CDR3 in amino acids: CASSPQDPWWRAVETQYF. DNA of the CDR3: TGCGCCAGCAGCCCCCAAGACCCCTGGTGGAGGGCAGTGGAGACCCAGTACTTC. The chain combines TRBV5-1 with TRBJ2-5, with D possibly TRBD2 on 6 matching bases. In germline, CDR1 is SGHRS, CDR2 YFSETQ. Trimming removed 4 bases at V and 5 bases at J, with 27 bases between. CDR3 length: 18 residues.

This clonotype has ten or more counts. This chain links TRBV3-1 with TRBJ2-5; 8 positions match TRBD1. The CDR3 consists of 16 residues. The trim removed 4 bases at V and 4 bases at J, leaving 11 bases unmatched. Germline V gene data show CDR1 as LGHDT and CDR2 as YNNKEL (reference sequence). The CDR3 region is CASSLTGGEDGETQYF. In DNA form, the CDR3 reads TGTGCCAGCAGCCTTACAGGGGGAGAGGACGGAGAGACCCAGTACTTC.

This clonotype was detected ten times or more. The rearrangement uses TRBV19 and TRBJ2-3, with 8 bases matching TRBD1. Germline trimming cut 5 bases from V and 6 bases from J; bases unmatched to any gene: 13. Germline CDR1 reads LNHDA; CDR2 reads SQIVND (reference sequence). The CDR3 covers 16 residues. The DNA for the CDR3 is TGTGCCAGTAGTGATTACGGACAGGGCCGTTGGGATACGCAGTATTTT. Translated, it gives CASSDYGQGRWDTQYF.

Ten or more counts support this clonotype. In nucleotides, the CDR3 is TGCGCCAGCAGCTTGGATTTTGCCTACGAGCAGTACTTC. Its translation: CASSLDFAYEQYF. The chain has TRBV5-1 and TRBJ2-7; D call uncertain. The germline V gene has CDR1 SGHRS and CDR2 YFSETQ. The CDR3 is 13 amino acids. Trimming took off 0 bases at V and 2 bases at J, with 6 bases between the two ends.

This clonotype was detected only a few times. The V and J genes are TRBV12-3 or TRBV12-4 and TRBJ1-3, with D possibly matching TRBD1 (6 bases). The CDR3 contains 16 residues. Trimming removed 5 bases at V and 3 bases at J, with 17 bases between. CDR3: CASSNRDTDFGNTIYF. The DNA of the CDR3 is TGTGCCAGCAGTAACCGGGACACGGACTTTGGAAACACCATATATTTT.

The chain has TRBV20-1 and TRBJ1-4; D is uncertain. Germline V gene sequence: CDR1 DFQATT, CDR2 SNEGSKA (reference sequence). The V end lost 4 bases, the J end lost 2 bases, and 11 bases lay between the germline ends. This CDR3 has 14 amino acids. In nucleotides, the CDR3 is TGCAGTGCTAATCAGAGGGAGACTAATGAAAAACTGTTTTTT. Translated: CSANQRETNEKLFF.

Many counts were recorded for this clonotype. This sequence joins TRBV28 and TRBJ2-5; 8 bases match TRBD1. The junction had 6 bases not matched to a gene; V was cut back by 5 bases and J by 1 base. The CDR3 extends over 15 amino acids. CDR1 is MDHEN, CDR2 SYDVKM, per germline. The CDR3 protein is CASSEDRAVQETQYF. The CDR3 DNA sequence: TGTGCCAGCAGTGAGGACAGGGCAGTCCAAGAGACCCAGTACTTC.

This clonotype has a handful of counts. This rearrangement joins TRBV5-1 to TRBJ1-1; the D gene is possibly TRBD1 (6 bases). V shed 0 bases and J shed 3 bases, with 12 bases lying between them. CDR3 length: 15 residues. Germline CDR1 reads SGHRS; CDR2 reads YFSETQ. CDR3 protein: CASSLVQGMDTEAFF. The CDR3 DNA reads TGCGCCAGCAGCTTGGTCCAGGGGATGGACACTGAAGCTTTCTTT.

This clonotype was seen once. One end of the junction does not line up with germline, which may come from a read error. The chain's CDR3 is CASSITGGSENSPLHF. In DNA form, the CDR3 reads TGTGCAAGCAGCATAACAGGGGGGAGCGAGAATTCACCCCTCCACTTT. The chain couples TRBV7-4 to TRBJ1-6, with 8 bases identical to TRBD1. This CDR3 region has 16 residues. Looked up from germline, CDR1 is SGHVT and CDR2 is SQSDAQ. The variable domain in full, completed from reference TRBV7-4 and TRBJ1-6, reads GAGVSQSPRYKVAKRGRDVALRCDSISGHVTLYWYRQTLGQGSEVLTYSQSDAQRDKSGRPSGRFSAERPERSVSTLKIQRTEQGDSAVYLCASSITGGSENSPLHFGNGTRLTVT.

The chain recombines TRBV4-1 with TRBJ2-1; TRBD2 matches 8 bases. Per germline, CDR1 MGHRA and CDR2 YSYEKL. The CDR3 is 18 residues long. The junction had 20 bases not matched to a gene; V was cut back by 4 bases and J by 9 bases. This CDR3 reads CASSPIYGHSGKFIEQFF. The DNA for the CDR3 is TGCGCCAGCAGCCCAATCTACGGGCATAGCGGGAAATTTATTGAGCAGTTCTTC.

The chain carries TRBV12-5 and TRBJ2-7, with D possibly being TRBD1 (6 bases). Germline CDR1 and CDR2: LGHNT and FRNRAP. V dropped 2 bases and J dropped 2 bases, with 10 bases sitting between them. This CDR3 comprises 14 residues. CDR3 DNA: TGTGCTAGTGGTTTGTCCCGGACAGCCTACGAGCAGTACTTC. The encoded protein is CASGLSRTAYEQYF. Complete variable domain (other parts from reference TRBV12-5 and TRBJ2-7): DARVTQTPRHKVTEMGQEVTMRCQPILGHNTVFWYRQTMMQGLELLAYFRNRAPLDDSGMPKDRFSAEMPDATLATLKIQPSEPRDSAVYFCASGLSRTAYEQYFGPGTRLTVT.

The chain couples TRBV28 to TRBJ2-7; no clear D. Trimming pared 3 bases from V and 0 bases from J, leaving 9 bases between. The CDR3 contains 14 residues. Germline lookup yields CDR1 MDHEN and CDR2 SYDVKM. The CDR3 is CASSFLRSSYEQYF. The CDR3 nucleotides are TGTGCCAGCAGTTTTCTTAGAAGCTCCTACGAGCAGTACTTC.

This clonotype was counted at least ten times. The CDR3 coding sequence is TGTGCCAGCAGAAGTAGCGGCAATCAGCCCCAGCATTTT. Translating gives CASRSSGNQPQHF. The chain links TRBV28 to TRBJ1-5; D gene unclear. The CDR3 runs to 13 residues. The germline V gene encodes CDR1 MDHEN and CDR2 SYDVKM. V gave up 6 bases and J gave up 2 bases, with 8 bases separating them.

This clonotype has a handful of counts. Here the CDR3 DNA reads TGTGCCAGCACTATCGGACTCCCGAGCTCTGGAAACACCATATATTTT. Its protein product is CASTIGLPSSGNTIYF. This rearrangement joins TRBV28 to TRBJ1-3; D is unresolved. Germline V CDR1 and CDR2: MDHEN, SYDVKM. The CDR3 consists of 16 residues. Trimming stripped 7 bases from V and 0 bases from J, with 16 bases between.

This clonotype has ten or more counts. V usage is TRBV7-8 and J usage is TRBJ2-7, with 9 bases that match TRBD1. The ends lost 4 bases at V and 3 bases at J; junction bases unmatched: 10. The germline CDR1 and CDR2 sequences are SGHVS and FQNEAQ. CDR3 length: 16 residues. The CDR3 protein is CASSSDPGQGNYEQYF. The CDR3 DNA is TGTGCCAGCAGCTCAGACCCGGGACAGGGAAACTACGAGCAGTACTTC.

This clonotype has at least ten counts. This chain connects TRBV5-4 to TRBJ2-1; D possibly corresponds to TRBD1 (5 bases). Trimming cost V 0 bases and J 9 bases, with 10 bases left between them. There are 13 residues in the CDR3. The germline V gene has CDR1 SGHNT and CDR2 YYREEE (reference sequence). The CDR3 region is CASSLGGPGEQFF. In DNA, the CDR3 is TGTGCCAGCAGCTTGGGGGGCCCGGGTGAGCAGTTCTTC.

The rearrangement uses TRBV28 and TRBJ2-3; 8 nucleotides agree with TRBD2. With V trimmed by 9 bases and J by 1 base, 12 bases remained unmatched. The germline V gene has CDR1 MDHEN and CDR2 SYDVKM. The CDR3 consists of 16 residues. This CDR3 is CASRPGLDMGTDTQYF. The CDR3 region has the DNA TGTGCCAGTAGACCGGGACTAGATATGGGCACAGATACGCAGTATTTT.

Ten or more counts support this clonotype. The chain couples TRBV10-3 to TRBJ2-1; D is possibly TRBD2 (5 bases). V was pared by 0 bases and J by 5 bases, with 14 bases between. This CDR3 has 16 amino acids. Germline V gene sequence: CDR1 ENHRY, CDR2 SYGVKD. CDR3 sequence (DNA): TGTGCCATCAGTGAGTCGACGCGGACTCGCGACAATGAGCAGTTCTTC. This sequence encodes CAISESTRTRDNEQFF.

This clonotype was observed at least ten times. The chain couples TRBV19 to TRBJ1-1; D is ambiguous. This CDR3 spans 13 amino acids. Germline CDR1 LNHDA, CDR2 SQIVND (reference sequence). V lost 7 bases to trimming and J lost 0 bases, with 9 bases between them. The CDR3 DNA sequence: TGTGCCAGTACCACTCCGGTGAACACTGAAGCTTTCTTT. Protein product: CASTTPVNTEAFF.

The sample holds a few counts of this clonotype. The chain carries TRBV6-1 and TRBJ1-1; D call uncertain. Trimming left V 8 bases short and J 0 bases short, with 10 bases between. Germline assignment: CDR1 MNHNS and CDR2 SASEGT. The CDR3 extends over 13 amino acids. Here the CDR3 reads CASVEIMNTEAFF. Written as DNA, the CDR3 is TGTGCCAGCGTCGAAATCATGAACACTGAAGCTTTCTTT.

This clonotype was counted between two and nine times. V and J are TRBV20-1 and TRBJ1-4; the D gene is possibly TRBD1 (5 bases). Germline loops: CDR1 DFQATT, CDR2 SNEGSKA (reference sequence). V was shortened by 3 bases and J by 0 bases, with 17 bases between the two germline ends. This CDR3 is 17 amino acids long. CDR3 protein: CSASGPGPAATNEKLFF. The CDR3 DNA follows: TGCAGTGCTAGTGGTCCGGGGCCTGCTGCAACTAATGAAAAACTGTTTTTT.

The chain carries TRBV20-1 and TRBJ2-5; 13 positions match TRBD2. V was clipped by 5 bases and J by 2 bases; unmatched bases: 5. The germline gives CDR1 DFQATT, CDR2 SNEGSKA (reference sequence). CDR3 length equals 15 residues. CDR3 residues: CSARGLAGPQETQYF. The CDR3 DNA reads TGCAGTGCTCGGGGACTAGCGGGACCACAAGAGACCCAGTACTTC.

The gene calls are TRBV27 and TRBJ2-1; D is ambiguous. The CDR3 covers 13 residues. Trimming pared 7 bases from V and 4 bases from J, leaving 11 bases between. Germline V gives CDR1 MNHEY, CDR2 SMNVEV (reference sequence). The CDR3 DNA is TGTGCCAGCAAGGACGGAATGTACAATGAGCAGTTCTTC. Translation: CASKDGMYNEQFF.

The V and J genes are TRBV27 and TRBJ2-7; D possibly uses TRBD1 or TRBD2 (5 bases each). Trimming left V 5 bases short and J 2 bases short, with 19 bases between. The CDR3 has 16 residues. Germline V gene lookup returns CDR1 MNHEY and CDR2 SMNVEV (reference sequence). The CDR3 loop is CASSTFSGAVPYEQYF. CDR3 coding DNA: TGTGCCAGCAGTACCTTCTCCGGGGCAGTTCCCTACGAGCAGTACTTC.